This T cell receptor beta chain was captured in a study of vaccination and CD4 T cells after COVID-19 (dated by TCRdb to between 2020 and 2023). Regarding the study in general: Every convalescent patient had a positive nasal swab PCR test for SARS-CoV-2, with mild disease in nine patients and severe disease in one. Participants got two doses of the Pfizer-BioNTech BNT162b2 vaccine (n=8) or two doses of the Moderna mRNA-1273 vaccine (n=2). The time from the second vaccine dose to post-vaccine blood sampling had a median of 72 days and ranged from about 14 to 241 days. In under twelve COVID-19 convalescent patients and a few infection-naive healthy vaccine recipients, researchers compared the spike-specific CD4+ TCR repertoire from before mRNA vaccination with the repertoire from after. In control cultures, a CEFX viral epitope pool was used as positive control, an HIV-1 Nef peptide pool was used as negative control, or no peptide was added. Overlapping spike peptide pools from SARS-CoV-2 and from the common cold coronaviruses HCoV-NL63, HCoV-OC43 and HCoV-229E were used as culture stimuli. In the convalescent cohort there were six males and four females, among whom were two Hispanic individuals, seven Caucasians, two Asians and one multiracial person. Post-COVID blood samples were collected from convalescent patients a median of roughly 100 days after diagnosis, with a range of roughly 30 to 161 days. Results the study describes overall, beyond this receptor: The median count of SARS-CoV-2-reactive clonotypes went up from about 23 after infection to 35 to 40 after vaccination, although the change was not significant. In convalescent patients, nearly all vaccine-specific clones (304 of 307) were found to be mono-reactive for SARS-CoV-2 spike rather than cross-reactive with common cold coronaviruses. The number of convalescent patients in the study was relatively small, and the study did not examine early timepoints following natural infection. In convalescent patients, a median around 86% of post-vaccine SARS-CoV-2-reactive clones were detected only after vaccination, and vaccine-specific priming was suggested by this finding.

Turning to this clonotype: Its antigen is not yet known. One base away there is no much larger clone; base qualities are not given.

What the treatment or condition label conveys for this sample: roughly 10-day PBMC culture with coronavirus spike peptide pools or control peptides (ViraFEST assay). The ViraFEST assay, used in the study, expanded antigen-specific T cells with peptide pools and then identified the expanded clonotypes through TCR sequencing. Positive SARS-CoV-2 PCR tests in the convalescent patients dated from March to December 2020, before Alpha, Beta and Delta variants emerged in the United States. Two million PBMCs per well were cultured in IMDM with approximately 5% human AB serum and about 9.7 IU/ml IL-2, plus 10 ug/ml peptide pools. On days 3 and 7, half of the culture medium was replaced with fresh IL-2-containing medium. CD4+ T cells were isolated after roughly eleven days of culture through negative selection using the EasySep CD4+ T cell isolation kit. Ficoll-Paque Plus gradient centrifugation was used to isolate PBMCs from whole blood, and the isolated PBMCs were then either used fresh or cryopreserved at -140C. Culture conditions were generally each tested in triplicate wells.

The library was generated by PCR. At the Johns Hopkins FTIC core, DNA from the cultured CD4+ T cells underwent TCR sequencing with the Oncomine TCR Beta short-read assay. Genomic DNA was extracted from the cultured CD4+ T cells with the QIAamp micro DNA kit. The Oncomine TCR Beta libraries from cultured CD4+ T cells were pooled using unique dual indexes and then sequenced on an Illumina iSeq 100. The study's own analysis went as follows. Non-productive sequences were removed, and CDR3s that did not start with C, did not end with F or W, or were shorter than 7 amino acids were discarded. Antigen-specific clonotypes were identified using the MANAFEST web application through comparison of peptide-stimulated wells with reference and other culture wells. Positive clones required FDR below 0.05, an odds ratio above 5, and productive frequency above 0.1% in at least two of three replicate wells. Clonotypes that were significantly expanded in both SARS-CoV-2 spike wells and at least one common cold coronavirus spike condition were defined as cross-reactive. CDR3 homology was assessed with Levenshtein distances (stringdist) and unrooted phylogenetic trees (ape) in R version 3.6.1. TCRdb's own reprocessing of the public reads used fastp at Q25 and MiXCR and kept productive beta chains. Identical CDR3 protein sequences are pooled into one entry, listed with their most common genes and DNA. The V and J calls reflect TCRdb's pipeline rather than the authors' work. The sample table records roughly 13,000 distinct CDR3 sequences; just under 75% of these occur just once. Less than 40% of the sample goes to the ten largest clones.

The material sequenced was CD4+ T cells from blood, cultured in vitro. This clonotype was obtained from a human donor who had recovered from COVID-19.

The CDR3: CASARQDRYSNQPQHF. The DNA sequence is TGTGCCAGCGCGAGGCAGGACCGTTATAGCAATCAGCCCCAGCATTTT. The chain was built from TRBV6-1 and TRBJ1-5; no D gene call is confident. Spanning cysteine to phenylalanine, the CDR3 consists of 16 amino acids. The sequence is cut down to CDR3 DNA, 48 bases in frame from base 1. V is reduced by 8 bases and J by 0 bases, leaving a spacing of 17 bases between them. Per the germline V gene, MNHNS is the CDR1 and SASEGT is the CDR2.